Shown below are 25 T cell receptor beta chains from a single sample sequenced in a study of blood T cells in healthy people across ages. With a J-beta primer mix and a sample-barcoded 5' primer, a second PCR ran roughly 6 to 12 cycles. TCRdb analysed the 5' RACE reads with MiXCR anew, one entry per CDR3 protein. Among hundreds of thousands of distinct CDR3 sequences listed, approximately 53% were seen once. The sequenced sample consisted of blood. These receptor sequences come from a middle-aged man in good health.

This chain joins TRBV7-2 and TRBJ1-1; D may be TRBD1 (6 bases). V was shortened by 7 bases and J by 1 base, with 13 bases between the two germline ends. CDR3 length: 14 amino acids. Germline V gives CDR1 SGHTA, CDR2 FQGNSA. The CDR3 DNA reads as TGTGCCAGCAAAACCCCGACAGGGAACACTGAAGCTTTCTTT. Residues: CASKTPTGNTEAFF. Based on the CDR3 plus reference TRBV7-2 and TRBJ1-1, the full variable domain is GAGVSQSPSNKVTEKGKDVELRCDPISGHTALYWYRQSLGQGLEFLIYFQGNSAPDKSGLPSDRFSAERTGGSVSTLTIQRTQQEDSAVYLCASKTPTGNTEAFFGQGTRLTVV.

This chain uses TRBV7-2 with TRBJ2-5, with D unresolved. Trimming removed 7 bases from V and 2 bases from J, with 11 bases in between. Germline V gives CDR1 SGHTA, CDR2 FQGNSA. The CDR3 has 13 amino acids. For the CDR3, the DNA is TGTGCCAGCACCCGACGGCTACAAGAGACCCAGTACTTC. Residues: CASTRRLQETQYF.

This clonotype has more than one count but fewer than ten. The chain employs TRBV28 and TRBJ2-3, with 11 bases identical to TRBD1. Germline V CDR1 and CDR2: MDHEN, SYDVKM. The CDR3 length is 16 residues. V lost 1 base and J lost 4; bases outside the gene matches: 4. The CDR3 nucleotides read TGTGCCAGCAGTTTATATGGGACAGGGGGTTCAGATACGCAGTATTTT. Amino acids: CASSLYGTGGSDTQYF.

This clonotype was picked up a small number of times. The chain has TRBV7-2 and TRBJ2-5, with D unclear. Germline CDR1 SGHTA, CDR2 FQGNSA. The CDR3 covers 13 residues. V shed 3 bases and J shed 3 bases, with 8 bases lying between them. The CDR3 DNA is TGTGCCAGCAGCTTGTCTCCGAAAGAGACCCAGTACTTC. Its translation: CASSLSPKETQYF.

The chain employs TRBV29-1 and TRBJ2-1; D might be TRBD2 (8 bases). Trimming shortened V by 5 bases and J by 6 bases, and 17 bases separated the two germline ends. The germline CDR1 and CDR2 sequences are SQVTM and ANQGSEA. This CDR3 is built from 14 residues. CDR3 coding DNA: TGCAGCGTTTACAGGGGACTAGGGGGCAATGAGCAGTTCTTC. Its translation: CSVYRGLGGNEQFF.

This clonotype has ten or more counts. V gene TRBV10-2 combines with J gene TRBJ2-5; TRBD1 might be the D (6 bases). Germline CDR1 reads WSHSY; CDR2 reads SAAADI. The CDR3 is made up of 13 amino acids. Trimming left V 7 bases short and J 2 bases short, with 11 bases between. Here the CDR3 DNA reads TGCGCCAGCACCCCGACAGGACAAGAGACCCAGTACTTC. Protein sequence: CASTPTGQETQYF.

This clonotype was seen a few times. The chain is built from TRBV14 and TRBJ2-7, with 9 bases lining up with TRBD1. In germline, CDR1 is SGHDN, CDR2 FVKESK. This CDR3 has 15 amino acids. The V segment lost 4 bases and the J segment 0 bases; nucleotides outside the gene matches: 4. The CDR3 nucleotides are TGTGCCAGCAGCCGTGAGACAGGGGGCTCCTACGAGCAGTACTTC. Translating it yields CASSRETGGSYEQYF.

V gene TRBV29-1 combines with J gene TRBJ1-2; D not resolved. V was pared by 5 bases and J by 4 bases, with 5 bases between. There are 10 residues in the CDR3. Germline CDR1 SQVTM, CDR2 ANQGSEA. The CDR3 DNA is TGCAGCGTTCTCCTCTATGGCTACACCTTC. The encoded protein is CSVLLYGYTF.

The chain employs TRBV5-1 and TRBJ2-5; no reliable D call. The V gene's germline CDR1 is SGHRS and CDR2 YFSETQ. The CDR3 contains 15 residues. V lost 0 bases and J 11 bases, leaving 20 bases between the germline ends. The CDR3: CASSLGAPPEDEQYF. CDR3 nucleotide sequence: TGCGCCAGCAGCTTGGGCGCACCCCCTGAGGATGAGCAGTACTTC.

This clonotype came up a few times. The rearrangement uses TRBV4-2 and TRBJ2-3; 8 nucleotides agree with TRBD1. Looked up from germline, CDR1 is LGHNA and CDR2 is YNFKEQ. V shed 0 bases, J shed 1 base, and the junction held 6 bases outside the gene matches. This CDR3 is 17 amino acids long. In DNA form, the CDR3 reads TGTGCCAGCAGCCAAGATAACCCGGGACAGGGCACAGATACGCAGTATTTT. It yields the protein CASSQDNPGQGTDTQYF.

This clonotype was detected once. This chain links TRBV28 with TRBJ2-5; 9 nucleotides agree with TRBD2. The CDR3 has 12 amino acids. Germline lookup yields CDR1 MDHEN and CDR2 SYDVKM. The CDR3 spells CANAGGRETQYF. The CDR3 bases are TGTGCAAACGCGGGGGGGAGAGAGACCCAGTACTTC.

In its sample, this clonotype was seen a few times. The chain uses TRBV12-5 and TRBJ2-5; D possibly corresponds to TRBD1 (7 bases). Trimming shortened V by 6 bases and J by 2 bases, and 19 bases separated the two germline ends. This CDR3 has 16 amino acids. The germline CDR1 and CDR2 sequences are LGHNT and FRNRAP. This chain's CDR3 is CASGFGGRGVQETQYF. CDR3 DNA: TGTGCTAGTGGCTTTGGGGGCAGGGGGGTTCAAGAGACCCAGTACTTC.

This clonotype was recorded a few times. This sequence joins TRBV12-3 or TRBV12-4 and TRBJ1-2, with D unresolved. V was trimmed by 6 bases and J by 2 bases, leaving 10 bases between them. This CDR3 contains 13 residues. The DNA for the CDR3 is TGTGCCAGCAGCCCCATCAACAACTATGGCTACACCTTC. Its translation is CASSPINNYGYTF.

The chain has TRBV25-1 and TRBJ2-1; D not resolved. The J call may be mistaken, given a closer DNA end match to TRBJ2-7. The CDR3 runs 15 residues. The germline CDR1 and CDR2 sequences are MGHDK and SYGVNS. CDR3 DNA sequence: TGTGCCAGCAGTGTCCCAGGTGGTAGGTACAATGAGCAGTACTTC. It translates to CASSVPGGRYNEQYF.

V and J are TRBV7-3 and TRBJ2-6; D gene ambiguous. Germline V lookup: CDR1 SGHTA, CDR2 FQGTGA. The CDR3 extends over 15 amino acids. With 3 bases removed from V and 3 bases from J, the gap between germline ends came to 9 bases. The CDR3 sequence: CASSLIVGGANVLTF. The CDR3, as DNA: TGTGCCAGCAGCTTGATCGTAGGTGGGGCCAACGTCCTGACTTTC.

This clonotype was observed a few times. V is TRBV29-1 and J is TRBJ1-2; TRBD1 might be the D (5 bases). This CDR3 spans 15 amino acids. The V end lost 1 base, the J end lost 4 bases, and 16 bases lay between the germline ends. The V gene's germline CDR1 is SQVTM and CDR2 ANQGSEA. The CDR3 bases are TGCAGCGTTGAAGTGGGGGGAGGGAACCTCTATGGCTACACCTTC. This sequence encodes CSVEVGGGNLYGYTF.

The chain joins TRBV9 to TRBJ2-3; 12 nucleotides align to TRBD2. CDR3 length: 17 residues. J gave up 6 bases and V 3 bases, and 11 bases lay outside the gene matches. Germline V CDR1 and CDR2: SGDLS, YYNGEE. In DNA form, the CDR3 reads TGTGCCAGCAGCGCGGTACCTAGCGGGGGGGGATTCGATACGCAGTATTTT. Its protein is CASSAVPSGGGFDTQYF.

This chain's CDR3 is CASRRDRDSSEAFF. The DNA of the CDR3 is TGTGCCAGCAGGAGGGACAGGGATTCTTCTGAAGCTTTCTTT. This chain uses TRBV6-1 with TRBJ1-1; TRBD1 matches 9 bases. CDR3 length: 14 amino acids. The V segment lost 6 bases and the J segment 6 bases; nucleotides outside the gene matches: 8. Germline lookup yields CDR1 MNHNS and CDR2 SASEGT.

This clonotype has only a few counts. This chain connects TRBV20-1 to TRBJ2-1, with 10 bases that match TRBD2. The CDR3 covers 15 residues. V dropped 3 bases and J dropped 3; count of bases not matched to a gene: 5. Germline assignment: CDR1 DFQATT and CDR2 SNEGSKA (reference sequence). The DNA of the CDR3 is TGCAGTGCTAGGGCCGGGACTAGCGACTACAATGAGCAGTTCTTC. As protein: CSARAGTSDYNEQFF.

The rearrangement links TRBV20-1 to TRBJ2-1; 13 bases align to TRBD2. The CDR3 extends over 14 amino acids. Germline loops: CDR1 DFQATT, CDR2 SNEGSKA (reference sequence). V gave up 6 bases and J gave up 4 bases; unmatched junction bases: 3. CDR3 in DNA: TGCAGTGCAGAACTAGCGGGGGGGTACAATGAGCAGTTCTTC. It codes for CSAELAGGYNEQFF.

The gene calls are TRBV2 and TRBJ2-1, with unresolved D. The CDR3 runs to 11 residues. The V gene's germline CDR1 is SNHLY and CDR2 FYNNEI. Trimming took off 8 bases at V and 4 bases at J, with 6 bases between the two ends. Written as DNA, the CDR3 is TGTGCCAGCGGGTTTTACAATGAGCAGTTCTTC. Translation gives CASGFYNEQFF.

CDR3 in amino acids: CASSPGDTTETQYF. In nucleotides, the CDR3 is TGCGCCAGCAGCCCTGGGGACACAACGGAGACCCAGTACTTC. The V gene is TRBV5-1, the J gene TRBJ2-7; tentative D call: TRBD1 (6 bases). The J call may not be correct, given that the DNA end is closer to TRBJ2-5. The CDR3 is made up of 14 amino acids. CDR1 is SGHRS, CDR2 YFSETQ, per germline.

This chain uses TRBV3-1 with TRBJ2-3; D remains unclear. This CDR3 contains 15 residues. V lost 4 bases to trimming and J lost 5 bases, with 16 bases between them. CDR1 is LGHDT, CDR2 YNNKEL, per germline (reference sequence). The CDR3 here is CASSPPRIGRDTQYF. The CDR3 region has the DNA TGTGCCAGCAGCCCCCCCCGGATAGGACGAGATACGCAGTATTTT.

This clonotype was counted once. V is TRBV7-9 and J is TRBJ2-3, with D hard to call. Germline values: CDR1 SEHNR, CDR2 FQNEAQ (reference sequence). V lost 5 bases and J 4 bases, leaving 7 bases between the germline ends. The CDR3 length is 12 residues. The chain's CDR3 is CASSRTSDTQYF. The CDR3 coding sequence is TGTGCCAGCAGCCGGACGTCAGATACGCAGTATTTT.

This clonotype was found a few times. Possible read error: a much larger clone is one base away. This sequence joins TRBV4-2 and TRBJ2-3; 11 bases agree with TRBD2. This CDR3 is 15 amino acids long. Germline-derived CDR1 and CDR2 are LGHNA and YNFKEQ. J lost 2 bases, V lost 4 bases, and 2 bases had no gene match. DNA of the CDR3: TGTGCCAGCAGCCCGACTAGCGGGATCACAGATACGCAGTATTTT. Translating gives CASSPTSGITDTQYF.